The sequence of this T cell receptor beta chain was determined in a study of spatial heterogeneity in lung cancer. About the research overall: The study consistently detected more beta-chain than alpha-chain sequences. Each unique TCR and UMI combination was seen more than ten times on average in raw reads. Study-wide results and caveats: TCRs found ubiquitously expanded in tumor appeared in blood more at resection than at follow-up.

As to this clonotype: Its antigen remains unknown.

CDR3 length equals 16 residues. The V end lost 5 bases, the J end lost 4 bases, and 20 bases lay between the germline ends. Germline CDR1 and CDR2: SGHAT and FQNNGV. Time point indicated: sample taken at primary tumor resection. The authors sequenced whole RNA from tumor, nontumor lung or frozen PBMC without sorting. Individual TCR cDNA molecules each bore their own unique molecular identifier. In TCRdb, the 5' RACE reads were re-called with MiXCR into one record per CDR3 protein. The table includes 89,000 or so distinct CDR3 sequences, about 20% detected once. V usage is TRBV11-2 and J usage is TRBJ1-2; no definite D call. Sequenced material: PBMCs, taken at surgery. The TCR sequence derives from a male donor with early-stage non-small cell lung cancer. The CDR3 region is CASSPLVTGMSYGYTF. The CDR3 DNA is TGTGCCAGCAGCCCCCTCGTGACGGGAATGAGCTATGGCTACACCTTC.